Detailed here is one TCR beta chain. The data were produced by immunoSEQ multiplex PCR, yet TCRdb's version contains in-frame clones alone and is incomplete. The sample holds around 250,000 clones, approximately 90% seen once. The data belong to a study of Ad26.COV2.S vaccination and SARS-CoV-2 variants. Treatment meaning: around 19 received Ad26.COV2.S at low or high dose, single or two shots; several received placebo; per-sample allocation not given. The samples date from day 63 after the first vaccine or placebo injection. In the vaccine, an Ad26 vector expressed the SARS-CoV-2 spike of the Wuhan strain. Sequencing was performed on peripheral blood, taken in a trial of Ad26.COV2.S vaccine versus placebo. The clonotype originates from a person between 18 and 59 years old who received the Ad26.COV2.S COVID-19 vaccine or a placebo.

This CDR3 reads CASSEEVKGFDYGYTF. CDR3 coding DNA: TGTGCCAGCAGTGAAGAGGTCAAGGGTTTCGACTATGGCTACACCTTC. The chain recombines TRBV6-1 with TRBJ1-2; no clear D. CDR1 is MNHNS and CDR2 is SASEGT in the germline V gene. The CDR3 is made up of 16 amino acids. V was pared by 1 base and J by 3 bases, with 15 bases between.